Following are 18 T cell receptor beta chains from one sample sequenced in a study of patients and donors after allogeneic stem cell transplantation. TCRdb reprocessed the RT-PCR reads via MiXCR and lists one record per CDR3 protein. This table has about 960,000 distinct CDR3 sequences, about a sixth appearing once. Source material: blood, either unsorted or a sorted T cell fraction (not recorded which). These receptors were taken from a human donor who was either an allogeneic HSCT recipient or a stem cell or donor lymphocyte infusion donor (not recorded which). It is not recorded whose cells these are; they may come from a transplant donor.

The chain's CDR3 is CASSQVAGQQFNEQFF. Written as DNA, the CDR3 is TGTGCCAGCAGCCAAGTCGCGGGTCAACAGTTCAATGAGCAGTTCTTC. The chain uses TRBV3-1 and TRBJ2-1, with a possible D match to TRBD2 (5 bases). Per germline, CDR1 LGHDT and CDR2 YNNKEL (reference sequence). The CDR3 is 16 residues long. V was trimmed by 1 base and J by 6 bases, leaving 16 bases between them.

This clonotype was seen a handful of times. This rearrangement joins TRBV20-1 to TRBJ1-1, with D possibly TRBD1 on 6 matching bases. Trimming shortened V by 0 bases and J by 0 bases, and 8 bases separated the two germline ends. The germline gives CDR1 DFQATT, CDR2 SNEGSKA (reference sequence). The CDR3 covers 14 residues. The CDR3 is CSAREGQLNTEAFF. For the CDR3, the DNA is TGCAGTGCTAGAGAAGGACAGTTGAACACTGAAGCTTTCTTT.

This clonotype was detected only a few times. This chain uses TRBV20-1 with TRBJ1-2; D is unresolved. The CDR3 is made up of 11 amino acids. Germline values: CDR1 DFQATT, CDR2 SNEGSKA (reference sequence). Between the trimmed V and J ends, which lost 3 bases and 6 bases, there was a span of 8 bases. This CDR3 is CSARVLDGYTF. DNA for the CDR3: TGCAGTGCTAGGGTGTTAGATGGCTACACCTTC.

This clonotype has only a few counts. CDR3 sequence: CASSPNFYGYTF. As DNA, the CDR3 is TGTGCCAGCAGTCCAAATTTCTATGGCTACACCTTC. The rearrangement joins TRBV6-2 or TRBV6-3 to TRBJ1-2; D ambiguous. Germline CDR1 is MNHEY and CDR2 is SVGEGT. CDR3 size: 12 residues. V was cut by 5 bases and J by 4 bases, with 8 bases left in between.

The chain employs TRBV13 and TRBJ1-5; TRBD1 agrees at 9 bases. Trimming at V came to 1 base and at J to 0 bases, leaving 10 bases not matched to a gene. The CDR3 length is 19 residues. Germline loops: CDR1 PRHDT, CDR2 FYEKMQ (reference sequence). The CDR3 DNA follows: TGTGCCAGCAGCTTAGAAGCCGGGACAGGGTTTCCTAGCAATCAGCCCCAGCATTTT. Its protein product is CASSLEAGTGFPSNQPQHF.

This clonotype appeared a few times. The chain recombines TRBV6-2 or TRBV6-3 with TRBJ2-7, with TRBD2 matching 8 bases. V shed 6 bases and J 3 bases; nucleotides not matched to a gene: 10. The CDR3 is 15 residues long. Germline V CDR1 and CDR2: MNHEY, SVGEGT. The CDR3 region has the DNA TGTGCCAGCAGCCCCCCCCGCGGGGGGAGCTACGAGCAGTACTTC. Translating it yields CASSPPRGGSYEQYF.

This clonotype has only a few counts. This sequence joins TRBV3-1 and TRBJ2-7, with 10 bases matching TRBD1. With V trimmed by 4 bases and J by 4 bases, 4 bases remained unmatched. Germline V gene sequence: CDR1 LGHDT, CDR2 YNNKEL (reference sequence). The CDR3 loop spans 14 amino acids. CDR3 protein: CASSRRDRGYEQYF. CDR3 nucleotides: TGTGCCAGCAGCCGCCGGGACAGGGGATACGAGCAGTACTTC.

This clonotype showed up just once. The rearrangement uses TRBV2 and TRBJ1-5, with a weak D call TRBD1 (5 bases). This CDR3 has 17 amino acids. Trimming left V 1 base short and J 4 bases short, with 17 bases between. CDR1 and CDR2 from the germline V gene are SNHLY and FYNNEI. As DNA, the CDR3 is TGTGCCAGCAGTGAAGTCCACCCGTCAGGGTTGAATCAGCCCCAGCATTTT. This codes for CASSEVHPSGLNQPQHF.

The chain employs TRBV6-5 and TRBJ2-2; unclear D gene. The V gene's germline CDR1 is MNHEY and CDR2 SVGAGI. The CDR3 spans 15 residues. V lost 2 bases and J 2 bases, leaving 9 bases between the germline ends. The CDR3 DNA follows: TGTGCCAGCAGTTACGGACCTTTCAACACCGGGGAGCTGTTTTTT. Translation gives CASSYGPFNTGELFF.

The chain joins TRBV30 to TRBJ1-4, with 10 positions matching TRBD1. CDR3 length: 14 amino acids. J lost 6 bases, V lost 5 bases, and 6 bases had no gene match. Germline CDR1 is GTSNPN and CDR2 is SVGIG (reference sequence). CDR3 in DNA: TGTGCCTGGCGGTCCGGGACAGGGGATGAAAAACTGTTTTTT. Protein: CAWRSGTGDEKLFF.

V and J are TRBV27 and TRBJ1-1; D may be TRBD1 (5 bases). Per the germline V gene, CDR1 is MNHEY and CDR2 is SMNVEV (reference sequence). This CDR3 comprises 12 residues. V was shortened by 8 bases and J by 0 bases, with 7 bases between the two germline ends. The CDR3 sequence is CASGDLNTEAFF. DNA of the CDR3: TGTGCCAGCGGGGACCTGAACACTGAAGCTTTCTTT.

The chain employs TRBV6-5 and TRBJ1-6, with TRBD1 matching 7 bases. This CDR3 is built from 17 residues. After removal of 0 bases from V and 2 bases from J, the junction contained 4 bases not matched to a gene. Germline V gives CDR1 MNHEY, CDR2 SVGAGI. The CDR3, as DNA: TGTGCCAGCAGTTACTCGAACAGGGGAACCTATAATTCACCCCTCCACTTT. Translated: CASSYSNRGTYNSPLHF.

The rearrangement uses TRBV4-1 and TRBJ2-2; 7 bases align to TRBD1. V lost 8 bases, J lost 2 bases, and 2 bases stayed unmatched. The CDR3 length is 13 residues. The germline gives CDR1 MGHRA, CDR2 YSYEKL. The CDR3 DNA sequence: TGCGCCAGCGGGACAGATAACACCGGGGAGCTGTTTTTT. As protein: CASGTDNTGELFF.

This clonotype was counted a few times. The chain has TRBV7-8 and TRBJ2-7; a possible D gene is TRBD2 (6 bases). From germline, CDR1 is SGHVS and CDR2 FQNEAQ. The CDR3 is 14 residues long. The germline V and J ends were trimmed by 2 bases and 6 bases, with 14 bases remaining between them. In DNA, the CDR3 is TGTGCCAGCAGCTTATTGCGCTTGGGGGGCGAGCAGTACTTC. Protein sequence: CASSLLRLGGEQYF.

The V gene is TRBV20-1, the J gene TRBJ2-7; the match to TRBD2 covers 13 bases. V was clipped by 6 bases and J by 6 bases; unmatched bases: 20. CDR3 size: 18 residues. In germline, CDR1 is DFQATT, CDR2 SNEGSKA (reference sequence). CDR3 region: CSATQRTSGSSGTGEQYF. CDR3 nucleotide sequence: TGCAGTGCCACTCAACGGACTAGCGGGAGTTCTGGTACGGGCGAGCAGTACTTC.

CDR3 sequence: CSAKASTTYEQYF. The CDR3 nucleotides read TGCAGTGCTAAGGCCAGTACCACCTACGAGCAGTACTTC. The chain has TRBV20-1 and TRBJ2-7; D is undetermined. Trimming took 4 bases from V and 2 from J, leaving 12 bases between them. The CDR3 is 13 residues long. Per the germline V gene, CDR1 is DFQATT and CDR2 is SNEGSKA (reference sequence).

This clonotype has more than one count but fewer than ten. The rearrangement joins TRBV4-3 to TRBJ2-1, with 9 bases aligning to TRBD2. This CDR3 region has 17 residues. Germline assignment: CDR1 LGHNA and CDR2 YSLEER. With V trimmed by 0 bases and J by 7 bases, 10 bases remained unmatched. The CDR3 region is CASSQDRGGGGWNEQFF. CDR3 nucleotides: TGCGCCAGCAGCCAAGATCGGGGCGGGGGGGGTTGGAATGAGCAGTTCTTC.

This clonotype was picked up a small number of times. The CDR3 sequence is CASRSGRETQYF. CDR3 sequence (DNA): TGCGCCAGCAGGTCGGGGCGAGAGACCCAGTACTTC. The rearrangement links TRBV5-1 to TRBJ2-5; D is perhaps TRBD1 or TRBD2 (5 bases each). Germline values: CDR1 SGHRS, CDR2 YFSETQ. The CDR3 spans 12 residues. V was pared by 5 bases and J by 4 bases, with 9 bases between.